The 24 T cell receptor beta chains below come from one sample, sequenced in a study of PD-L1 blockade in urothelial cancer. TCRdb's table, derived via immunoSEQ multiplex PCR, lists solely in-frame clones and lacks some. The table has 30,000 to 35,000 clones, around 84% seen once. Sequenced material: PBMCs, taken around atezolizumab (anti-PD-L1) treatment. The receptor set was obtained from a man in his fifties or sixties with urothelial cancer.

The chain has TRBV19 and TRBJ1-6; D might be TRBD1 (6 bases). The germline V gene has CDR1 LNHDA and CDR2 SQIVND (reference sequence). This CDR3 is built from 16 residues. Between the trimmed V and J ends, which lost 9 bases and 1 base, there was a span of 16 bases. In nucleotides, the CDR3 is TGTGCCAGCAACGCTCTCAGGGGTTCCTATAATTCACCCCTCCACTTT. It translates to CASNALRGSYNSPLHF.

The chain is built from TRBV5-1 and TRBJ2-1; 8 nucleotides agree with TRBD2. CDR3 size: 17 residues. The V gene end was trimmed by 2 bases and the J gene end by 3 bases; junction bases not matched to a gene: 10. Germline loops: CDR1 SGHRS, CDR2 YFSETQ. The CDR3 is CASSFMGSRGVYNEQFF. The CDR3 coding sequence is TGCGCCAGCAGCTTTATGGGTTCGCGGGGGGTCTACAATGAGCAGTTCTTC.

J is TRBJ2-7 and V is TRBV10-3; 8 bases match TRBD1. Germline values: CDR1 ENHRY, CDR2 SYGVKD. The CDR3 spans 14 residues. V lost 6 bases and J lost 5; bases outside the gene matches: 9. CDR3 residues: CAISHRDRRHEQYF. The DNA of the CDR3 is TGTGCCATCAGCCACCGGGACAGGCGGCACGAGCAGTACTTC.

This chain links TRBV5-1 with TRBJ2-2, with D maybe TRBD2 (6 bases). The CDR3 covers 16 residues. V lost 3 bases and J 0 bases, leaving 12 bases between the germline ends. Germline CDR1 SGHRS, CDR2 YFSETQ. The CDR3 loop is CASSSGVSTNTGELFF. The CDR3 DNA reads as TGCGCCAGCAGCTCGGGGGTCTCAACGAACACCGGGGAGCTGTTTTTT. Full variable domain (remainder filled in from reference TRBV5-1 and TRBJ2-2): KAGVTQTPRYLIKTRGQQVTLSCSPISGHRSVSWYQQTPGQGLQFLFEYFSETQRNKGNFPGRFSGRQFSNSRSEMNVSTLELGDSALYLCASSSGVSTNTGELFFGEGSRLTVL.

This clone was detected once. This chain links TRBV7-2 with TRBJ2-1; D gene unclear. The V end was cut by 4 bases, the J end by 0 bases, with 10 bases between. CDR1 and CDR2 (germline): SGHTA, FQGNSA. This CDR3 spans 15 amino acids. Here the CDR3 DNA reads TGTGCCAGCAGCTATACCAAGCGCTCCTACAATGAGCAGTTCTTC. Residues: CASSYTKRSYNEQFF. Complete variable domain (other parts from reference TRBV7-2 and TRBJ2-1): GAGVSQSPSNKVTEKGKDVELRCDPISGHTALYWYRQSLGQGLEFLIYFQGNSAPDKSGLPSDRFSAERTGGSVSTLTIQRTQQEDSAVYLCASSYTKRSYNEQFFGPGTRLTVL.

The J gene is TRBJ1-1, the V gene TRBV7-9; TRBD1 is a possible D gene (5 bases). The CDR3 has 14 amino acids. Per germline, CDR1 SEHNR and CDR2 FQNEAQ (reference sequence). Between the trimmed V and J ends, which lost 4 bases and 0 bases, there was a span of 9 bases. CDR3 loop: CASSYDSVNTEAFF. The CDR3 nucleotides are TGTGCCAGCAGCTACGACAGCGTGAACACTGAAGCTTTCTTT.

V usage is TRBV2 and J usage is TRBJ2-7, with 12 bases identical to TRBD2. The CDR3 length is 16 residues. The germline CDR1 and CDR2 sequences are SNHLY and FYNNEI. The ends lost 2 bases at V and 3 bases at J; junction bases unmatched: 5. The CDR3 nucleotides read TGTGCCAGCAGTGAACGACTAGCGGGAGCGATCTACGAGCAGTACTTC. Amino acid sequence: CASSERLAGAIYEQYF.

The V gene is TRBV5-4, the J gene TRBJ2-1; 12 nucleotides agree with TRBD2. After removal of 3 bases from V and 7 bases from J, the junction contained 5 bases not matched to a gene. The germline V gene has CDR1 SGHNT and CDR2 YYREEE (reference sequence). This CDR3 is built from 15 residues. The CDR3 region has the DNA TGTGCCAGCAGCTCCTCTAGCGGGAGGGGGAATGAGCAGTTCTTC. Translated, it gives CASSSSSGRGNEQFF.

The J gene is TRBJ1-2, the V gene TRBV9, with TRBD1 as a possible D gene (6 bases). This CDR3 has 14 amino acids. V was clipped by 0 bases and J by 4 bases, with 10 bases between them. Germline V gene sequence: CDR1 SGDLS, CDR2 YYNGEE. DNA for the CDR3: TGTGCCAGCAGCGTAGGGGGGCAGTTCTATGGCTACACCTTC. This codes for CASSVGGQFYGYTF.

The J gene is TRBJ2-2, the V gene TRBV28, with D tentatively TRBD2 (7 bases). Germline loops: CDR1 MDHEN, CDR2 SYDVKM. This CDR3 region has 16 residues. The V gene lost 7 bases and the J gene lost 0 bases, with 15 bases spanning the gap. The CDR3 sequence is CASTGAGHTNTGELFF. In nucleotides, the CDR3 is TGTGCCAGCACCGGAGCGGGACACACGAACACCGGGGAGCTGTTTTTT. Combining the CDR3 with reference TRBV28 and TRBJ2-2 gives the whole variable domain DVKVTQSSRYLVKRTGEKVFLECVQDMDHENMFWYRQDPGLGLRLIYFSYDVKMKEKGDIPEGYSVSREKKERFSLILESASTNQTSMYLCASTGAGHTNTGELFFGEGSRLTVL.

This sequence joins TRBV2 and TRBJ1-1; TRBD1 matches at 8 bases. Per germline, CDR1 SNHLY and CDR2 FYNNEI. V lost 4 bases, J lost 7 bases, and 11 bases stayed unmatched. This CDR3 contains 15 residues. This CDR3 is CASSGDRGFSGEAFF. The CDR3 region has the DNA TGTGCCAGCAGTGGAGACAGGGGATTCTCGGGTGAAGCTTTCTTT. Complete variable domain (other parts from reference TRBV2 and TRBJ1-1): EPEVTQTPSHQVTQMGQEVILRCVPISNHLYFYWYRQILGQKVEFLVSFYNNEISEKSEIFDDQFSVERPDGSNFTLKIRSTKLEDSAMYFCASSGDRGFSGEAFFGQGTRLTVV.

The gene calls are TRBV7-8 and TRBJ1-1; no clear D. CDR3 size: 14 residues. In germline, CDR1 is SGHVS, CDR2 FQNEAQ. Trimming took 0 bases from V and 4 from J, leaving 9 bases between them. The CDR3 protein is CASSLAGNPTEAFF. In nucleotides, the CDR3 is TGTGCCAGCAGCTTAGCGGGCAATCCCACTGAAGCTTTCTTT.

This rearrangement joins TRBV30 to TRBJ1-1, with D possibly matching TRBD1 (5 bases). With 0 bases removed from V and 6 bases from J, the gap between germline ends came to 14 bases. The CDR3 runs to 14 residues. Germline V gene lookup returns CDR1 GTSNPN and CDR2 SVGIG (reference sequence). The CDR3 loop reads CAWSVGARGSEAFF. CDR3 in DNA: TGTGCCTGGAGTGTAGGGGCCCGTGGGTCTGAAGCTTTCTTT.

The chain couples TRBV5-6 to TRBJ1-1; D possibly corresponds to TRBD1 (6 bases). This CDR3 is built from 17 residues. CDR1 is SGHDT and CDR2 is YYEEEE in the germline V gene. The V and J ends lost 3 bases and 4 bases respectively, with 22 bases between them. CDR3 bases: TGTGCCAGCAGCTGGGGCTCGGGGGGCGTCTTTGGCACTGAAGCTTTCTTT. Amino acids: CASSWGSGGVFGTEAFF. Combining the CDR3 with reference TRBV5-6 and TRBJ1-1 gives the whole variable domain DAGVTQSPTHLIKTRGQQVTLRCSPKSGHDTVSWYQQALGQGPQFIFQYYEEEERQRGNFPDRFSGHQFPNYSSELNVNALLLGDSALYLCASSWGSGGVFGTEAFFGQGTRLTVV.

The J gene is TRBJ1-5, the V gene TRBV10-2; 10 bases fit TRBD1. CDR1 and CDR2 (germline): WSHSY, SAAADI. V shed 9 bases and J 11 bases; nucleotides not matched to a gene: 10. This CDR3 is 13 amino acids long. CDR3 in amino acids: CASSPGQGLAQHF. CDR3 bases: TGCGCCAGTTCCCCGGGACAGGGGTTGGCCCAGCATTTT.

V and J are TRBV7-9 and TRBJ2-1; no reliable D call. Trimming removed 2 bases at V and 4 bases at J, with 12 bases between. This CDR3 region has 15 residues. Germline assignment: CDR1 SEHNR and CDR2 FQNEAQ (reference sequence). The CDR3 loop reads CASSLSAGEYNEQFF. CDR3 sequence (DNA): TGTGCCAGCAGCTTATCGGCAGGCGAGTACAATGAGCAGTTCTTC.

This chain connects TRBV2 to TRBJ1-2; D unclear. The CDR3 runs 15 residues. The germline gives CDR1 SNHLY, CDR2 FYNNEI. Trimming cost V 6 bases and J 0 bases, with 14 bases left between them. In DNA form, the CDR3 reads TGTGCCAGCAGAAGACGACTGGAAGCTAACTATGGCTACACCTTC. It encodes CASRRRLEANYGYTF.

Here the CDR3 DNA reads TGTGCCAGCAGCCCGCGTGGGGGGGCAGGGATTTCGTTGTGGGCACCCCTCCACTTT. Amino acid sequence: CASSPRGGAGISLWAPLHF. This chain joins TRBV14 and TRBJ1-6; D is possibly TRBD1 (6 bases). Per the germline V gene, CDR1 is SGHDN and CDR2 is FVKESK. V gave up 4 bases and J gave up 11 bases, with 30 bases separating them. The CDR3 sequence is 19 residues long.

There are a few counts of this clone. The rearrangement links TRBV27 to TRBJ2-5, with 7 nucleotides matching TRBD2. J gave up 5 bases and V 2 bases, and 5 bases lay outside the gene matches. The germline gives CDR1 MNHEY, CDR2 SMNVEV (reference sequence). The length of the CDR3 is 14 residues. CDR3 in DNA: TGTGCCAGCAGTTTAGAAGCGGGGAGGGAGACCCAGTACTTC. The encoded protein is CASSLEAGRETQYF.

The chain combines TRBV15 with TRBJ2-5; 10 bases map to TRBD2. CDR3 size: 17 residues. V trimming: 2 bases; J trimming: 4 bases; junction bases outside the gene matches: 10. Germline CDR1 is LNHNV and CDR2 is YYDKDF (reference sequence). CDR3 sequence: CATSRSLAGDGGETQYF. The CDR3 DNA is TGTGCCACCAGCAGATCTCTAGCGGGAGATGGGGGAGAGACCCAGTACTTC.

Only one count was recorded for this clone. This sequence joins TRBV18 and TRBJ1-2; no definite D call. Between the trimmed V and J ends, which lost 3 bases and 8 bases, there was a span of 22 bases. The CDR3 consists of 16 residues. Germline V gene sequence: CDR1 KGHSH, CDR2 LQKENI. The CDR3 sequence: CASSPLPSWSHQGYTF. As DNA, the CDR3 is TGTGCCAGCTCACCTTTGCCCTCCTGGTCTCACCAGGGCTACACCTTC.

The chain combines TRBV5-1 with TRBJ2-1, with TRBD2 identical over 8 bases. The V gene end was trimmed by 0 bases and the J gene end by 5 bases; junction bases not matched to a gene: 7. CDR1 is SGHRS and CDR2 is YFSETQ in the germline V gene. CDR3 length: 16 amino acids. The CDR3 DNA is TGCGCCAGCAGCTTGGATGCCCAGCGGGGGAACAATGAGCAGTTCTTC. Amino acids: CASSLDAQRGNNEQFF.

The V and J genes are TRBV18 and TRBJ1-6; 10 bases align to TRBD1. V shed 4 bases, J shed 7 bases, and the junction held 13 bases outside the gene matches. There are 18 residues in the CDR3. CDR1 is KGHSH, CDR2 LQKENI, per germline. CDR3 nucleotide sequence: TGTGCCAGCTCACTTACGAAGGCGGGGGGACAGGGGAATTCACCCCTCCACTTT. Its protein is CASSLTKAGGQGNSPLHF.

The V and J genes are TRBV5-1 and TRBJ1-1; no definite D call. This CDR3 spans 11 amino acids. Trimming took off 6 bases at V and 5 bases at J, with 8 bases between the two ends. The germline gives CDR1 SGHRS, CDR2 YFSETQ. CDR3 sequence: CASTGRTEAFF. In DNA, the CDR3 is TGCGCCAGCACTGGGAGGACTGAAGCTTTCTTT.